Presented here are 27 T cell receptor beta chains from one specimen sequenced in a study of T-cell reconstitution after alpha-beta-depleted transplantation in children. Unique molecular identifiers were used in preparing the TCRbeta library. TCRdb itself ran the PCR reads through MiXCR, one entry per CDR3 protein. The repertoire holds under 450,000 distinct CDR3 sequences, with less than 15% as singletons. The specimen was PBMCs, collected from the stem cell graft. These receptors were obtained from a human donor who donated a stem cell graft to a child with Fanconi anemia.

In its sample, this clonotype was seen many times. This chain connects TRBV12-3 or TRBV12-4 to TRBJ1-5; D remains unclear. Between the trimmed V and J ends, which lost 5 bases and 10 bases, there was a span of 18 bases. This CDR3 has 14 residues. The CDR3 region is CASSLPADVCPQHF. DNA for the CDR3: TGTGCCAGCAGTCTTCCGGCCGACGTGTGCCCCCAGCATTTT.

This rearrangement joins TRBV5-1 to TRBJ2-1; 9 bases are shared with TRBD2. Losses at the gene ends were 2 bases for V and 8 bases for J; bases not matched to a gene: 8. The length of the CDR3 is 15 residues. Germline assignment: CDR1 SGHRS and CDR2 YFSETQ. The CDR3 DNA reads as TGCGCCAGCAGCTTCCGGCGGGGGGGCATCCATGAGCAGTTCTTC. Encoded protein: CASSFRRGGIHEQFF.

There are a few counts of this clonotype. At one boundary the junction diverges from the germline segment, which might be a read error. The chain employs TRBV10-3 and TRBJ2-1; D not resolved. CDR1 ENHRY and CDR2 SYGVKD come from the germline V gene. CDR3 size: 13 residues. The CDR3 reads CAISESGYSEQFF. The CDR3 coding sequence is TGTGCCATCAGTGAGTCGGGCTACAGTGAGCAGTTCTTC.

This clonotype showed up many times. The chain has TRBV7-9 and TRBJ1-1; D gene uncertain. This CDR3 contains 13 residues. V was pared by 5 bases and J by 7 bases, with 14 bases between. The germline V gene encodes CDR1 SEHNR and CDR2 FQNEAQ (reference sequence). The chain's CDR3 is CASSDRTALEAFF. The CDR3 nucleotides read TGTGCCAGCAGCGACCGGACGGCCCTTGAAGCTTTCTTT.

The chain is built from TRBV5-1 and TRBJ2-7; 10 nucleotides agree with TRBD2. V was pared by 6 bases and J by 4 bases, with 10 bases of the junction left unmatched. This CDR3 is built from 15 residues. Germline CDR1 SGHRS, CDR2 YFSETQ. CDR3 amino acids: CASNQRGGLLYEQYV. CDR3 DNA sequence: TGCGCCAGCAACCAGCGGGGGGGCCTGCTATACGAGCAGTACGTC.

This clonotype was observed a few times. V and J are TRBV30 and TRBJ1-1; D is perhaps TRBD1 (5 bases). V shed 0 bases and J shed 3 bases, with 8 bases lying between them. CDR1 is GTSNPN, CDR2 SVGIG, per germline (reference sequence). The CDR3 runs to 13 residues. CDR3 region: CAWSVQDYTEAFF. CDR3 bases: TGTGCCTGGAGTGTACAGGATTACACTGAAGCTTTCTTT.

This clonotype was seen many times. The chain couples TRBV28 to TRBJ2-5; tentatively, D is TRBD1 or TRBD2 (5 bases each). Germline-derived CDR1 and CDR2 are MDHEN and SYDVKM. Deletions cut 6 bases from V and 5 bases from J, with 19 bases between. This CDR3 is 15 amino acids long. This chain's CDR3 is CASSIRLQAAETQYF. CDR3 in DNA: TGTGCCAGCAGCATTAGACTACAGGCTGCGGAGACCCAGTACTTC.

CDR3 protein: CASSWAQTLNTEAFF. Here the CDR3 DNA reads TGTGCCAGCAGCTGGGCCCAGACCCTGAACACTGAAGCTTTCTTT. The V gene is TRBV11-2, the J gene TRBJ1-1; no reliable D call. Deletions cut 4 bases from V and 0 bases from J, with 12 bases between. CDR3 size: 15 residues. CDR1 and CDR2 (germline): SGHAT, FQNNGV. The variable domain in full, completed from reference TRBV11-2 and TRBJ1-1, reads EAGVAQSPRYKIIEKRQSVAFWCNPISGHATLYWYQQILGQGPKLLIQFQNNGVVDDSQLPKDRFSAERLKGVDSTLKIQPAKLEDSAVYLCASSWAQTLNTEAFFGQGTRLTVV.

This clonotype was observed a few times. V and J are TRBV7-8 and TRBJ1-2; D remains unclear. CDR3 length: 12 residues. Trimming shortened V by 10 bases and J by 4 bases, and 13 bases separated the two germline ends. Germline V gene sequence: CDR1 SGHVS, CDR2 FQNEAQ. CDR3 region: CATADGFYGYTF. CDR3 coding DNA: TGTGCCACCGCGGACGGATTCTATGGCTACACCTTC.

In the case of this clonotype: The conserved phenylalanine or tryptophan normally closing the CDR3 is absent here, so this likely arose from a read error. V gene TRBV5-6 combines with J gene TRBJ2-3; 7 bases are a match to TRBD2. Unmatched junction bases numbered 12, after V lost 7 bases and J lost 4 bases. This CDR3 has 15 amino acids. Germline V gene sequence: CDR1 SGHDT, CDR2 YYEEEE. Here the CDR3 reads CASARASGRPDTQYS. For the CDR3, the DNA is TGTGCCAGCGCTCGGGCTAGCGGAAGACCAGATACGCAGTATTCT.

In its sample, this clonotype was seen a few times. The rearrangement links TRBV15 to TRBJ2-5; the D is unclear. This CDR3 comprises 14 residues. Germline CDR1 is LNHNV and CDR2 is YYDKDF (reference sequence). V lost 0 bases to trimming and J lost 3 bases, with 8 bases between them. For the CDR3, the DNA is TGTGCCACCAGCAGAGACAGGACCAAAGAGACCCAGTACTTC. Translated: CATSRDRTKETQYF. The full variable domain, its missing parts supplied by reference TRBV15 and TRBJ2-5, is DAMVIQNPRYQVTQFGKPVTLSCSQTLNHNVMYWYQQKSSQAPKLLFHYYDKDFNNEADTPDNFQSRRPNTSFCFLDIRSPGLGDTAMYLCATSRDRTKETQYFGPGTRLLVL.

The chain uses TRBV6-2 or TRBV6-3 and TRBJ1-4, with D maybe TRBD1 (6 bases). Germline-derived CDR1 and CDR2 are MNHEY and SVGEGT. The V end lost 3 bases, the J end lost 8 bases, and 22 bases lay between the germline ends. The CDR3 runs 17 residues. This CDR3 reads CASSYALRRQGKEKLFF. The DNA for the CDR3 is TGTGCCAGCAGTTATGCCCTGCGTCGGCAGGGGAAGGAAAAACTGTTTTTT.

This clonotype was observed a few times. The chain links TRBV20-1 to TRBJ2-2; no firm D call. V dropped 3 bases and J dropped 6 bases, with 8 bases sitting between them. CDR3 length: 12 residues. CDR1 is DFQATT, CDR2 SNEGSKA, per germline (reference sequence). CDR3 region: CSARIPPGELFF. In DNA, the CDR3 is TGCAGTGCTAGGATCCCCCCCGGGGAGCTGTTTTTT.

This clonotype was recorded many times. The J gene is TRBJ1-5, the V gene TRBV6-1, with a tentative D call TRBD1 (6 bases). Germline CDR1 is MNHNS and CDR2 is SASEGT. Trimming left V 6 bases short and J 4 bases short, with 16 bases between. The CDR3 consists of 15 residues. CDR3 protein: CASSQGWGRNQPQHF. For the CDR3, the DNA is TGTGCCAGCAGCCAAGGGTGGGGGCGTAATCAGCCCCAGCATTTT.

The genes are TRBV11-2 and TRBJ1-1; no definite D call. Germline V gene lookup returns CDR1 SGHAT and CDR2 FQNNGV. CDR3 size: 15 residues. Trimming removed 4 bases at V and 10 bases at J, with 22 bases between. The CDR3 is CASSSLGLMGGGAFF. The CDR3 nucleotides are TGTGCCAGCAGCTCCCTCGGGCTGATGGGAGGAGGAGCTTTCTTT.

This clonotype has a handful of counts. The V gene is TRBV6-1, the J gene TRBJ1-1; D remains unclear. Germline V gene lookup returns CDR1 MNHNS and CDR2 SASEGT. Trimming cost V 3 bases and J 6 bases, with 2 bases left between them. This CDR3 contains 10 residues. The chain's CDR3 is CASSDPEAFF. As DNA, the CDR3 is TGTGCCAGCAGTGACCCTGAAGCTTTCTTT.

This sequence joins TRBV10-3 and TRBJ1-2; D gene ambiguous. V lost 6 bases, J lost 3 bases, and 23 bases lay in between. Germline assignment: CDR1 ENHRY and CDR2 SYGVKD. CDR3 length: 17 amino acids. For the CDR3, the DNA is TGTGCCATCAGCGGAGGTTTGGCAGAAAGAGATCACTATGGCTACACCTTC. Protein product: CAISGGLAERDHYGYTF.

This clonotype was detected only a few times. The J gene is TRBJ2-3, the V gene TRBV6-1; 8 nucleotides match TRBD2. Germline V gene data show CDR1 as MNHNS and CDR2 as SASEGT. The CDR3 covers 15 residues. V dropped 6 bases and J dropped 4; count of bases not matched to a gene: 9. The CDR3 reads CASSPTSEGADTQYF. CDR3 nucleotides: TGTGCCAGCAGCCCGACTAGCGAGGGAGCAGATACGCAGTATTTT.

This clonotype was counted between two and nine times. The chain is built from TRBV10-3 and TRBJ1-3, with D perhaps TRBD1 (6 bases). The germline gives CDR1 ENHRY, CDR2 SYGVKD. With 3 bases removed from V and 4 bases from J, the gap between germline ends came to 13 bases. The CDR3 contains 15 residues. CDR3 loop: CAISETGLDGNTIYF. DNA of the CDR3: TGTGCCATCAGTGAAACAGGGCTCGACGGAAACACCATATATTTT.

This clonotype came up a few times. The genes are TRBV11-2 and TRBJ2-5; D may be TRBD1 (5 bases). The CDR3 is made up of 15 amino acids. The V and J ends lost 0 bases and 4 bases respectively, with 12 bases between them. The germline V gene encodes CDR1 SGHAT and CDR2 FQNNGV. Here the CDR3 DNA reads TGTGCCAGCAGCTTAGACAGGGATTGGGGAGAGACCCAGTACTTC. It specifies CASSLDRDWGETQYF.

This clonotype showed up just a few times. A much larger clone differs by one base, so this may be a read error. The CDR3, as DNA: TGCGCCAGCAGCCCCTCGAACACCGGGGAGCTGTTTTTT. This sequence encodes CASSPSNTGELFF. The rearrangement links TRBV5-1 to TRBJ2-2; D call uncertain. The length of the CDR3 is 13 residues. Germline CDR1 is SGHRS and CDR2 is YFSETQ. V was cut by 4 bases and J by 0 bases, with 4 bases left in between.

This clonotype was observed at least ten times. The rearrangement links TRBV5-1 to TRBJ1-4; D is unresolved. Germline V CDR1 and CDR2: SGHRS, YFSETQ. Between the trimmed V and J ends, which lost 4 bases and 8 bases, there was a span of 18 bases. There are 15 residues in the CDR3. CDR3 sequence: CASSPIWGDGEKLFF. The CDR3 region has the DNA TGCGCCAGCAGCCCTATTTGGGGTGACGGAGAAAAACTGTTTTTT.

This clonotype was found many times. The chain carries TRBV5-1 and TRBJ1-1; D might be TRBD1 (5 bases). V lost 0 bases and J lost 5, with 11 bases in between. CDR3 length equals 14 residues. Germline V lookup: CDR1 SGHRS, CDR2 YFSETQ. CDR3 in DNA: TGCGCCAGCAGCTTGGATGGGGGGGTTACTGAAGCTTTCTTT. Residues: CASSLDGGVTEAFF.

The CDR3 region is CASSQGQGSGANVLTF. The CDR3 DNA follows: TGTGCCAGCAGCCAGGGACAGGGTTCTGGGGCCAACGTCCTGACTTTC. The V and J genes are TRBV3-1 and TRBJ2-6; 9 bases match TRBD1. Trimming took 3 bases from V and 1 from J; bases not matched to a gene: 1. The CDR3 is 16 residues long. Germline CDR1 reads LGHDT; CDR2 reads YNNKEL (reference sequence).

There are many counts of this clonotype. The CDR3 reads CSVQTPASTDTQYF. Here the CDR3 DNA reads TGCAGCGTCCAGACACCTGCTAGCACAGATACGCAGTATTTT. J is TRBJ2-3 and V is TRBV29-1; D call uncertain. Germline values: CDR1 SQVTM, CDR2 ANQGSEA. The CDR3 has 14 amino acids. V was shortened by 6 bases and J by 0 bases, with 13 bases between the two germline ends.

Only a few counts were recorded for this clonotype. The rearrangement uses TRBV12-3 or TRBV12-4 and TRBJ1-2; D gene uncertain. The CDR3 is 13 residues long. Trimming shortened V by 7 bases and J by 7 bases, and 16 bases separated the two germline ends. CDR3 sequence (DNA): TGTGCCAGCACCCGTTCGGGTCGGAGTGGCTACACCTTC. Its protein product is CASTRSGRSGYTF.

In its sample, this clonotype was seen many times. This chain's CDR3 is CSARGDTANTEAFF. The CDR3, as DNA: TGCAGTGCTAGAGGGGACACTGCCAACACTGAAGCTTTCTTT. The chain has TRBV20-1 and TRBJ1-1, with TRBD1 as a possible D gene (6 bases). With 1 base removed from V and 2 bases from J, the gap between germline ends came to 11 bases. The germline gives CDR1 DFQATT, CDR2 SNEGSKA (reference sequence). The CDR3 length is 14 residues.